Reported below is one T cell receptor (beta chain). CDR1 is SQVTM, CDR2 ANQGSEA, per germline. The V and J ends lost 7 bases and 7 bases respectively, with 11 bases between them. The CDR3 runs 10 residues. The entry originates in a study of T cell responses to AZD1222 COVID-19 vaccine. Libraries were prepared by immunoSEQ multiplex PCR; TCRdb keeps only in-frame clonotypes and omits some of them. The profile shows 70,000 to 95,000 clones, 80% to 90% of them singletons. Here the sequenced sample was peripheral blood, taken 28 days after the second AZD1222 dose. The chain is built from TRBV29-1 and TRBJ2-7; no reliable D call. The sequence came from an adult who received the AZD1222 COVID-19 vaccine. The CDR3 DNA follows: TGCAGCGCTGCATATGGGGAGCAGTACTTC. This gives the protein CSAAYGEQYF.